This T cell receptor beta chain was sequenced for a study of T cell repertoires in aging, cancer and after chemotherapy (dated by TCRdb to between 2018 and 2021). With respect to the entire study: Donors were distributed across six age groups ranging from 30 or younger to 70 or older, with at least three individuals included per group. Alongside fewer than 100 healthy donors serving as a reference group, the cohort included 200 to 250 cancer patients, of whom approximately 94 had hematological cancers and 120 to 130 had solid cancers. Peripheral blood TCR beta repertoires from healthy donors and cancer patients were profiled to examine immunoaging and T cell reconstitution after chemotherapy. Control TCR repertoires from healthy donors were recorded over several months to years, and clear clonal overlap was observed across re-sampling. The complete dataset included roughly 8.8 million TCR reads. Broader findings and caveats from the paper: It was noted by the authors that conclusions about immunological memory after chemotherapy cannot be drawn from the repertoire data. In both cancer cohorts, the median generation probability rose over the chemotherapy interval, which suggests that the repertoire was reconstituted through rebound thymic output. In healthy donors, the drop in TCR diversity with age came mainly from a loss of richness, whereas in cancer patients a loss of evenness also played a part. Untreated patients with hematological or solid cancers showed significantly lower blood TCR diversity and higher clonality than age-matched healthy donors.

Multiplex touch-down PCR with a mixed TRB-A/B primer pool was used to amplify rearranged TRB sequences covering the V, D and J segments. Illumina adapters and sample indices were attached to the amplicons through two consecutive PCR reactions run with Phusion HS II polymerase. Amplicons were gel-purified with the NucleoSpin Gel and PCR Clean-up kit, then checked with Qubit and an Agilent 2100 Bioanalyzer. Sequencing of the libraries was done on an Illumina MiSeq with paired-end, single-indexed 600-cycle runs. In the authors' own workflow: MiXCR versions 2.12 and 3.0.5 were used to process the TRB sequences. Each unique CDR3 nucleotide sequence counted as one clone, and only productive sequences with at least two reads were retained. Shannon diversity, evenness, clonality (one minus evenness), and alpha-parameterized diversity profiles from alpha 0 to 5 were included as repertoire metrics. The IGoR algorithm was used to compute generation probabilities of clones in paired pre- and post-chemotherapy samples. TCRdb trimmed public reads at Q25 via fastp, called clones via MiXCR and kept in-frame beta chains. Rows with one shared CDR3 protein collapse into an entry with the most common genes and DNA. These V and J calls are TCRdb output, not the study's own analysis. This sample gives about 13,000 distinct CDR3 sequences in total; around 25% of them show up just once. The top ten hold 45% to 55% of the sample.

The germline V gene (reference sequence) provides CDR1 DFQATT and CDR2 SNEGSKA. V and J are trimmed by 5 bases and 2 bases, and the gene matches miss 2 bases of the junction. The CDR3 starts with the cysteine, ends with the phenylalanine, and has 14 residues. The kept DNA is CDR3 alone, 42 bases in frame from the first base. To note about this clonotype: It has no known antigen specificity. No base quality information exists; no much larger clone differs at one position.

TCR beta rearrangements were amplified from genomic DNA extracted from peripheral blood rather than from sorted cells or RNA. The sequence came from a human donor in good health. Sequencing input: blood. The chain was built from TRBV20-1 and TRBJ2-1, with 11 bases matching TRBD2. This receptor carries the CDR3 CSAQGLAAYNEQFF. The DNA sequence is given as TGCAGTGCTCAGGGACTAGCGGCCTACAATGAGCAGTTCTTC.